This T cell receptor (beta chain) appears in the sequencing data of a study of blood T cell repertoires in COVID-19 (TCRdb year 2020). At the level of the whole study: Samples from collaborators originated in the United States, Italy and Spain and spanned both the acute and convalescent phases of COVID-19. Where HLA class I and class II types were available, the types were taken from metadata supplied by the sample provider, not from assay-based typing. The material from the prospective study consisted of cDNA or gDNA derived from T cells, B-cell-depleted T cells, or PBMCs. Subjects who had been exposed to COVID-19, were actively infected with it, or had recovered from it provided the deeply sampled blood TCRbeta repertoires that made up the dataset. Nearly every sample came with metadata listing a de-identified subject ID, COVID-19 status, age in years and sex. Samples were obtained from the ongoing ImmuneRACE study (first 160 participants) and from over a thousand subjects provided by 6 global collaborators. The repertoires were released in a freely available public database intended as a resource for research on the immune response to SARS-CoV-2. The research as a whole found: The amount of clinical and demographic metadata varied by source and participant and was provided uncurated.

About this clone: Its antigen remains unidentified. No quality values exist for individual bases; no much larger clone is one base distant.

TCRbeta CDR3 regions were amplified from genomic DNA using the immunoSEQ Assay, a bias-controlled multiplex PCR. The paper's processing steps were these. Nucleated cell counts per sample were estimated from amplification of reference gene primers within the assay. Sequence reads were collapsed and filtered to measure the absolute abundance of every unique TCRbeta CDR3 rearrangement. For each sample, productive Simpson clonality was calculated as the square root of Simpson's diversity index across productive rearrangements. TCRdb re-hosts the immuneACCESS table, in-frame sequences only. Its copies lack some clones; in the studies checked, an unresolved V gene accounts for under half of them, and the cause for the rest is not known. V and J calls and clone size are given by that table; D and trimming were obtained from the DNA. Present in this sample are 21,000 or so clones, 83% of which were seen just once. The biggest ten clones account for roughly 7% of the sample.

V gives up 0 bases and J gives up 5 bases, and the segment between their germline ends measures 6 bases. Including cysteine and phenylalanine, the CDR3 has 12 amino acids. Only the CDR3 portion is preserved as DNA: 36 bases, with reading frame beginning at the first base. CDR1 SGHRS and CDR2 YFSETQ were looked up in the germline V gene. Whole blood was collected in K2EDTA tubes by collaborating institutions according to the institutions' own protocols. For TCRbeta analysis, collaborators shipped samples as frozen whole blood, isolated PBMCs, or DNA extracted from either of those sample types. Input material: peripheral blood. The chain is made from TRBV5-1 and TRBJ2-7; no confident D gene assignment can be made. This TCR derives from a human donor in a cohort sampled during active COVID-19. The nucleotides read TGCGCCAGCAGCTTGGTACTGAACGAGCAGTACTTC. This encodes CASSLVLNEQYF.